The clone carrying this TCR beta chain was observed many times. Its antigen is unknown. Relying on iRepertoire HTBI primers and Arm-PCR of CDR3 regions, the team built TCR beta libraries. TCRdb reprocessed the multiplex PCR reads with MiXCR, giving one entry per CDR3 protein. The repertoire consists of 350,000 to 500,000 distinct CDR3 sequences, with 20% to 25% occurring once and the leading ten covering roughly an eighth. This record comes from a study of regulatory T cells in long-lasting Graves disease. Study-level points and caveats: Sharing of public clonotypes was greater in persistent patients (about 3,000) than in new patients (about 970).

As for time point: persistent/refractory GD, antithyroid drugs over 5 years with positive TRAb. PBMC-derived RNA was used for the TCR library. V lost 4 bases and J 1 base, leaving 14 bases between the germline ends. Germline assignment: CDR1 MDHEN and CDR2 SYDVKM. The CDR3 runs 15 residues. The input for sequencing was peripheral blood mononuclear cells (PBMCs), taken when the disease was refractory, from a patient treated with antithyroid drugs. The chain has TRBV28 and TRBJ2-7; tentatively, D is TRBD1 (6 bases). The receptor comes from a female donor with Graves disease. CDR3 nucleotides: TGTGCCAGCAGTTCGGACAGAAAAATATCCTACGAGCAGTACTTC. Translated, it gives CASSSDRKISYEQYF.